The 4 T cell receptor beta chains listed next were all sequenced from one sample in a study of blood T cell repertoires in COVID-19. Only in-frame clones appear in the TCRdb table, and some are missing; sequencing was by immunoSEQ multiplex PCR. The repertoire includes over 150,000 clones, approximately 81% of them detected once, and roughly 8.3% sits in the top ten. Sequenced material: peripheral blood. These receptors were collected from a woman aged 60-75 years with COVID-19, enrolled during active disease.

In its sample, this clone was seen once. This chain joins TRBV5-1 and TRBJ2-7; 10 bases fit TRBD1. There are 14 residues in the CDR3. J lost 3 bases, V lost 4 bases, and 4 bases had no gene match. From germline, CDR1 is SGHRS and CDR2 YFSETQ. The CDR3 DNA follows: TGCGCCAGCAGCGCTGACAGGGGGCTCTACGAGCAGTACTTC. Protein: CASSADRGLYEQYF.

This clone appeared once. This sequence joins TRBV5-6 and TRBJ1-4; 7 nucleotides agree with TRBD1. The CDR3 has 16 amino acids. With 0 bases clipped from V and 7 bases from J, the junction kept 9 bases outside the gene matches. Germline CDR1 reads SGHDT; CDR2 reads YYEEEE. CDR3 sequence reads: CASSLAGGRNGEKLFF. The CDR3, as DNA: TGTGCCAGCAGCTTGGCAGGGGGTAGGAACGGTGAAAAACTGTTTTTT.

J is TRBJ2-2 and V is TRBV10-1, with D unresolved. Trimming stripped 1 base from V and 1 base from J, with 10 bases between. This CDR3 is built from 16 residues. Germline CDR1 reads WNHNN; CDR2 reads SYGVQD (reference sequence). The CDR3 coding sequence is TGCGCCAGCAGTGAGTTTCCCACACAGAACACCGGGGAGCTGTTTTTT. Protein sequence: CASSEFPTQNTGELFF.

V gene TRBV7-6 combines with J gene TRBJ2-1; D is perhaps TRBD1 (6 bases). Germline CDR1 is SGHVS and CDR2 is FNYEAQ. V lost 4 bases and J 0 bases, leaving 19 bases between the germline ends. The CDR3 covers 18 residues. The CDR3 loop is CASSSFQGLGNSYNEQFF. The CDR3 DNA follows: TGTGCCAGCAGCTCATTCCAGGGGCTGGGGAACTCCTACAATGAGCAGTTCTTC.